This T cell receptor (beta chain) was captured in a study of breast tumors, draining lymph nodes, adjacent tissues listed by TCRdb under 2016. As for the study more broadly: The study compared TCR beta repertoires across tumor, adjacent nontumor tissue and axillary lymph nodes from breast cancer patients. The study was designed to assess the relationships and possible T-cell exchange between tumor, surrounding tissue and draining lymph node repertoires in human breast cancer.

Study-level results and caveats: The data were considered consistent with most tumor T cells being derived from the lymph node and subsequently expanding within tumor tissue. Tumor and nontumor tissue repertoires were found to be significantly more similar in luminal-like than in basal-like breast cancer. Tumor T-cell repertoires showed less diversity than lymph node repertoires and more diversity than nontumor tissue repertoires, and tumor T-cell repertoires showed preferential V and J gene usage. The study presented the conclusion that tumor T cells originate in lymph nodes as consistent with a hypothesis, not as something directly demonstrated.

The germline V gene supplies CDR1 KGHSH and CDR2 LQKENI. Trimmed from V: 3 bases; trimmed from J: 7 bases; junction bases lacking a gene match: 4. The CDR3 goes from the cysteine to the phenylalanine over 13 residues. The CDR3 DNA has 39 bases and is translated from base 1. TCRdb lists the instrument as Illumina HiSeq 2000. Multiplex PCR amplification was used to generate the TCR beta chain libraries. The amplified TCR beta chain products were analyzed by high-throughput sequencing. The public reads were quality trimmed at Q25 with fastp and then assembled into clones with MiXCR by TCRdb, keeping productive beta chains. Rows with one shared CDR3 protein collapse into an entry with the most common genes and DNA. The sample table lists about 100,000 distinct CDR3 sequences, 21% of them with a count of one. Less than 1.5% of the sample comes from the top ten. The axillary draining lymph nodes of breast cancer patients were the source of the lymph node samples.

This clonotype has at least ten counts. What antigen it recognizes has not been identified. Base qualities are not provided; no much larger clone lies one nucleotide away. What was sequenced was axillary lymph node tissue. The rearranged segments are TRBV18 and TRBJ1-2, with 8 bases in between that match TRBD1. This clonotype was sampled from a female donor with breast cancer. Some clones in this sample may be carry-over from other donors' samples. The nucleotide sequence reads as follows: TGTGCCAGCTCACCGGACAGGGTACTTGGCTACACCTTC. Its protein reads: CASSPDRVLGYTF.